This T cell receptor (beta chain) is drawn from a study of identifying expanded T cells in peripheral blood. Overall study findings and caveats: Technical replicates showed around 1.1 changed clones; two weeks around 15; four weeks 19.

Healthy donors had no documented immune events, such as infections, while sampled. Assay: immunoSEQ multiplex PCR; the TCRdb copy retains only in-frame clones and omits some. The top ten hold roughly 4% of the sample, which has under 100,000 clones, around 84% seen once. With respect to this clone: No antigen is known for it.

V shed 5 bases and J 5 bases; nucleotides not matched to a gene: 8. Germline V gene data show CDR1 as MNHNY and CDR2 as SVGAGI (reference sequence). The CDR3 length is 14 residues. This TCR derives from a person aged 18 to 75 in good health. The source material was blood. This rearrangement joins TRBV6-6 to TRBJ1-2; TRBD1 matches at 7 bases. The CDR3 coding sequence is TGTGCCAGCAGTGCCGACAGGGCCCCTTATGGCTACACCTTC. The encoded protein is CASSADRAPYGYTF.